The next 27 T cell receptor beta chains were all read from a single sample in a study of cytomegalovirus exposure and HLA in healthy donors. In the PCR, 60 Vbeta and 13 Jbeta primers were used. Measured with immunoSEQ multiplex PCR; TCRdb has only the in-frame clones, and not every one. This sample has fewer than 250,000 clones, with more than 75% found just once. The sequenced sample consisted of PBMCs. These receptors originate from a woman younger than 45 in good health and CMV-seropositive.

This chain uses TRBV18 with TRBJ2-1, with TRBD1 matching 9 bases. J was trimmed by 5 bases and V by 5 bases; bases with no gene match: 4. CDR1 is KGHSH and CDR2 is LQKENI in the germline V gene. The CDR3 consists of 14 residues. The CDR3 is CASSGTGNDNEQFF. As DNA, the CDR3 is TGTGCCAGCTCAGGGACAGGGAACGACAATGAGCAGTTCTTC.

The CDR3 loop reads CASSPLAGLKETQYF. CDR3 DNA sequence: TGTGCCAGCAGCCCGCTAGCGGGGCTTAAAGAGACCCAGTACTTC. This chain connects TRBV14 to TRBJ2-5, with 9 bases matching TRBD2. Germline V gives CDR1 SGHDN, CDR2 FVKESK. V was clipped by 4 bases and J by 3 bases; unmatched bases: 6. CDR3 length: 15 residues.

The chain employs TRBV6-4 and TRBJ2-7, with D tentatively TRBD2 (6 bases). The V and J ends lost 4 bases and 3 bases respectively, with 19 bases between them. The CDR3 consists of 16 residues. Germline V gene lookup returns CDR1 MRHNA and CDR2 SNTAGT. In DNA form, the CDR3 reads TGTGCCAGCAGTGGCTCAGGCTTACTAGCAGACTACGAGCAGTACTTC. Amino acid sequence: CASSGSGLLADYEQYF.

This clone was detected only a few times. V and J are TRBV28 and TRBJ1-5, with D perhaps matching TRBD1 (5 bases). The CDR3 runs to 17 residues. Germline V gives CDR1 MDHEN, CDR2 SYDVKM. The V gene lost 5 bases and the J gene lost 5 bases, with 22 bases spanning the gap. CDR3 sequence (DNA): TGTGCCAGCAGTCCCCCACAGGAAGGGTATTCCGATCAGCCCCAGCATTTT. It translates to CASSPPQEGYSDQPQHF.

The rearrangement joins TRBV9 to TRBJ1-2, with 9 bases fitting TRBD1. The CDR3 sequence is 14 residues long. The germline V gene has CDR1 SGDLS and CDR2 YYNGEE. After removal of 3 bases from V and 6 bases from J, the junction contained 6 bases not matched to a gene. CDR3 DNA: TGTGCCAGCAGCGCCCAACAGGGGGCGGATGGCTACACCTTC. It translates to CASSAQQGADGYTF.

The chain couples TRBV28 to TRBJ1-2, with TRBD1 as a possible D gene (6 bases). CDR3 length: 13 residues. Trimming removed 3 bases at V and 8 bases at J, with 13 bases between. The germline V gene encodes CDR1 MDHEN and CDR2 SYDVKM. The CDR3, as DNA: TGTGCCAGCAGTTTGAACAGGGTGGGCGGCTACACCTTC. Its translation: CASSLNRVGGYTF.

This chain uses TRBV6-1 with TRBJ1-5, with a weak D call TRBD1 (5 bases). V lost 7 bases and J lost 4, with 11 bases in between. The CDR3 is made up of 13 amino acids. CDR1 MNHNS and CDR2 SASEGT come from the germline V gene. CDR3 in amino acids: CASTGDYNQPQHF. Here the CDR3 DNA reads TGTGCCAGCACGGGGGACTATAATCAGCCCCAGCATTTT.

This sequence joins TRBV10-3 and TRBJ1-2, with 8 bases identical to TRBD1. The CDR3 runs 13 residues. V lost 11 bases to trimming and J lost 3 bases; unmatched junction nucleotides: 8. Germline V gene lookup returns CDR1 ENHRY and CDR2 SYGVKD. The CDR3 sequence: CAVSTGEDYGYTF. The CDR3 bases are TGTGCCGTATCGACAGGGGAGGACTATGGCTACACCTTC.

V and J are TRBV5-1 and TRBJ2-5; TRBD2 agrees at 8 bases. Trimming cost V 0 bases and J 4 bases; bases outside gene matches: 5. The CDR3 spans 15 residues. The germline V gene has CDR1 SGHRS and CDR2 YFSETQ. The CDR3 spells CASSLETGGRETQYF. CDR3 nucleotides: TGCGCCAGCAGCTTGGAGACGGGGGGGCGAGAGACCCAGTACTTC.

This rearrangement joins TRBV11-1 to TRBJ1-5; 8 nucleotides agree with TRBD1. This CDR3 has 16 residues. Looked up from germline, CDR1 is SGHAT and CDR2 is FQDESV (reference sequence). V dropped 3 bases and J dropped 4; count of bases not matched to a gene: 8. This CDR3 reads CASSFRTGRENQPQHF. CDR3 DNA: TGTGCCAGCAGCTTTCGGACAGGGAGGGAGAATCAGCCCCAGCATTTT.

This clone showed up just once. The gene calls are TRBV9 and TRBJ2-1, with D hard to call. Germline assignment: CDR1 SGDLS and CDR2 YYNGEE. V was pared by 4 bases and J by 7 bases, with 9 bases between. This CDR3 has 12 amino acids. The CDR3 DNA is TGTGCCAGCAGCAACTTAGTTAATGAGCAGTTCTTC. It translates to CASSNLVNEQFF.

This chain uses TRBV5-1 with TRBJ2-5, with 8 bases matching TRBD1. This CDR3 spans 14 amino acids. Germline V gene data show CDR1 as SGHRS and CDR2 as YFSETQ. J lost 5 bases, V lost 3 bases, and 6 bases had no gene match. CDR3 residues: CASSSTGVRETQYF. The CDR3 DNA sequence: TGCGCCAGCAGCTCGACAGGGGTTAGGGAGACCCAGTACTTC.

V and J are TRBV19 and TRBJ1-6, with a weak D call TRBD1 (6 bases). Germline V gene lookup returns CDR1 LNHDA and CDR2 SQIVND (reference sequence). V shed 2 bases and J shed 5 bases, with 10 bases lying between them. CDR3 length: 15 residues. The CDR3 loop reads CASSILDRNNSPLHF. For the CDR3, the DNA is TGTGCCAGTAGTATACTGGACAGAAATAATTCACCCCTCCACTTT.

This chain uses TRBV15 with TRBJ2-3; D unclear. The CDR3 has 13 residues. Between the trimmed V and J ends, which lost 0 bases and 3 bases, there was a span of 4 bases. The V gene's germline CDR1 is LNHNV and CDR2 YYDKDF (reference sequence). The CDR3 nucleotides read TGTGCCACCAGCAGAGATCAGACAGATACGCAGTATTTT. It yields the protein CATSRDQTDTQYF.

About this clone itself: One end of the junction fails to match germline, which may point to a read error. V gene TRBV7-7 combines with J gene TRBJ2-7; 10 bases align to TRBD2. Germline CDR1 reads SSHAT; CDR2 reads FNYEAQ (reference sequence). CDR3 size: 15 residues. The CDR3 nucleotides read TGTGCTAGCAGCTTAGGCGCTAGCGGGAGCTACGAGCAGTACTTC. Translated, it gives CASSLGASGSYEQYF.

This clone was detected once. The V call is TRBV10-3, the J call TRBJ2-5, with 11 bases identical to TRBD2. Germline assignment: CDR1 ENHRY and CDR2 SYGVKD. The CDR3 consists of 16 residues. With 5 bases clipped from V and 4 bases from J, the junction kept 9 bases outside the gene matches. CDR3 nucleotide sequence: TGTGCCATCAGTCAACTAGCGGGGGAGGTAGGAGAGACCCAGTACTTC. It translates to CAISQLAGEVGETQYF.

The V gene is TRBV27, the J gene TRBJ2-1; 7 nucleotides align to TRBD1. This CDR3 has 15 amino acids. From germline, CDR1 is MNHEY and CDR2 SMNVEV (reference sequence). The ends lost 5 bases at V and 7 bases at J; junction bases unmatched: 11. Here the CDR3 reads CASSQLPGQKNEQFF. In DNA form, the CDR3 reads TGTGCCAGCAGTCAACTACCGGGACAGAAAAATGAGCAGTTCTTC.

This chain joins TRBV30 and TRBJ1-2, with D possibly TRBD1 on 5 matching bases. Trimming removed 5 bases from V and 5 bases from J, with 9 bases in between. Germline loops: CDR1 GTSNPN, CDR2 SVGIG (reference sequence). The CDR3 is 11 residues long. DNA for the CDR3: TGTGCCTGGGGGACTGTGTATGGCTACACCTTC. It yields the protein CAWGTVYGYTF.

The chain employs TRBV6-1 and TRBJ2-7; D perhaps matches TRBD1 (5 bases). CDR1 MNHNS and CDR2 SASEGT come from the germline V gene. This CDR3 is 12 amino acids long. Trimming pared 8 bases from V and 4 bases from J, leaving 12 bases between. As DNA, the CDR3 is TGTGCCAGCCTGACAGAGAGTTACGAGCAGTACTTC. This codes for CASLTESYEQYF.

CDR3 sequence: CSVVASGGGEQYF. CDR3 sequence (DNA): TGCAGCGTTGTGGCTAGCGGGGGAGGCGAGCAGTACTTC. V gene TRBV29-1 combines with J gene TRBJ2-7; 10 positions agree with TRBD2. The CDR3 is 13 amino acids. Germline values: CDR1 SQVTM, CDR2 ANQGSEA. Trimming removed 4 bases from V and 6 bases from J; junction bases left unmatched: 6.

DNA of the CDR3: TGTGCCAGCAGCCAATGGGGTGGAGGTGGCACAGATACGCAGTATTTT. It is translated as CASSQWGGGGTDTQYF. This chain uses TRBV14 with TRBJ2-3; maybe TRBD2 (5 bases). CDR1 is SGHDN and CDR2 is FVKESK in the germline V gene. V was pared by 2 bases and J by 1 base, with 13 bases between. The CDR3 is 16 amino acids.

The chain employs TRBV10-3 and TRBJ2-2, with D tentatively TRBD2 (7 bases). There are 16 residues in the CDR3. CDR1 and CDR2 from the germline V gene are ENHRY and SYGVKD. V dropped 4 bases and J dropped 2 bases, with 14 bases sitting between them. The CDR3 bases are TGTGCCATCAGTGTTGGCGGGGGCTCAAACACCGGGGAGCTGTTTTTT. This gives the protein CAISVGGGSNTGELFF.

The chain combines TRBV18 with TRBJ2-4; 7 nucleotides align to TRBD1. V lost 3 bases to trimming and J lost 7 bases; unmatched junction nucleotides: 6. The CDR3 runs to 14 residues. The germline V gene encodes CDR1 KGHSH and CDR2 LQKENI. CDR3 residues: CASSPITGANIQYF. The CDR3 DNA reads TGTGCCAGCTCACCTATTACAGGGGCCAACATTCAGTACTTC.

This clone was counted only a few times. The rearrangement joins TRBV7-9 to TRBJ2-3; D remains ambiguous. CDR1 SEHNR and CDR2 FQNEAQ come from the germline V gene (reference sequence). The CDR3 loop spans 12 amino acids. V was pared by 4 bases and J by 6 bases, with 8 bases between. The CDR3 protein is CASSSLGDTQYF. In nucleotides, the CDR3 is TGTGCCAGCAGCTCCCTGGGCGATACGCAGTATTTT. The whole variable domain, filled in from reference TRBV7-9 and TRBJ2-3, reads DTGVSQNPRHKITKRGQNVTFRCDPISEHNRLYWYRQTLGQGPEFLTYFQNEAQLEKSRLLSDRFSAERPKGSFSTLEIQRTEQGDSAMYLCASSSLGDTQYFGPGTRLTVL.

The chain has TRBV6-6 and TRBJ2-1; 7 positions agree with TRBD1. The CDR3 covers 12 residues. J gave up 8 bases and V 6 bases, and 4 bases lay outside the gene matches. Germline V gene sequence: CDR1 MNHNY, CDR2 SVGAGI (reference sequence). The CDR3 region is CASRKGADEQFF. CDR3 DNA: TGTGCCAGCAGGAAGGGGGCCGATGAGCAGTTCTTC.

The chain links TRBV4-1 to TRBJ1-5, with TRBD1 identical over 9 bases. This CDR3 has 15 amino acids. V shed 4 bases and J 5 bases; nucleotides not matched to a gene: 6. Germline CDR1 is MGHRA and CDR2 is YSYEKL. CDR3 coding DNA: TGCGCCAGCAGCCGTCGGACAGGGGATGATCAGCCCCAGCATTTT. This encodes CASSRRTGDDQPQHF.

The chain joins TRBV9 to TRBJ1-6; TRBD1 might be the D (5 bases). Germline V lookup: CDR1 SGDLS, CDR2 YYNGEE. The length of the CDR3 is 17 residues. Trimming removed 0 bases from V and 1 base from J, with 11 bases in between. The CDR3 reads CASSVASGFSYNSPLHF. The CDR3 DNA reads TGTGCCAGCAGCGTAGCCTCAGGGTTTTCCTATAATTCACCCCTCCACTTT.